The 4 T cell receptor beta chains in this list originate from one sample, sequenced in a study of shared clonotypes between healthy human individuals. Naive CD8 cells, CD45RO-negative and positively selected for CCR7, excluded terminally differentiated effector memory CD45RA+ cells. Here immunoSEQ multiplex PCR was the method, and the copy in TCRdb shows in-frame clones only, minus some. The sample yields about 2 million clones, approximately 94% seen once. The sample taken for sequencing was naive CD8+ T cells sorted from blood. All receptors come from a man younger than 35 in good health.

On this clone: The sample carries other DNA sequences with the same CDR3. This chain uses TRBV11-2 with TRBJ2-7; D is unresolved. V lost 1 base to trimming and J lost 3 bases, with 7 bases between them. CDR3 size: 13 residues. Germline CDR1 is SGHAT and CDR2 is FQNNGV. The CDR3 sequence is CASSLGTDYEQYF. CDR3 DNA sequence: TGTGCCAGCAGCTTAGGAACCGACTACGAGCAGTACTTC.

The chain recombines TRBV5-4 with TRBJ1-2, with a weak D call TRBD1 (5 bases). Germline values: CDR1 SGHNT, CDR2 YYREEE (reference sequence). V gave up 0 bases and J gave up 0 bases, with 12 bases separating them. The CDR3 contains 16 residues. The CDR3 sequence is CASSLGSDIPNYGYTF. The DNA for the CDR3 is TGTGCCAGCAGCTTGGGTTCGGACATACCTAACTATGGCTACACCTTC.

This clone was observed a single time. The junction does not match germline at one end; this may be a read error. This chain uses TRBV7-7 with TRBJ2-7, with D perhaps matching TRBD1 or TRBD2 (5 bases each). Per the germline V gene, CDR1 is SSHAT and CDR2 is FNYEAQ (reference sequence). This CDR3 has 14 residues. Here the CDR3 DNA reads TGTGCTAGCAGCTTAGCGCAGGGCAACTACGAGCAGTACTTC. This sequence encodes CASSLAQGNYEQYF.

This clone was seen once. CDR3 amino acids: CASSEAGGFEKLFF. Written as DNA, the CDR3 is TGCGCCAGCAGTGAGGCAGGGGGCTTTGAAAAACTGTTTTTT. The chain joins TRBV10-2 to TRBJ1-4; 8 bases match TRBD1. V shed 2 bases and J 7 bases; nucleotides not matched to a gene: 3. From germline, CDR1 is WSHSY and CDR2 SAAADI. The CDR3 totals 14 residues.